These T cell receptor beta chains were read from a single sample in a study of blood T cell repertoires in COVID-19. The data were produced by immunoSEQ multiplex PCR, yet TCRdb's version contains in-frame clones alone and is incomplete. Of 140,000 or so clones listed, 70% to 85% are singletons. The sequencing input was peripheral blood. Receptors were obtained from an elderly woman with acute or convalescent COVID-19. Each CDR3 is given with its conserved first and last residue. D genes are given only for firm matches. Clone size appears in some rows only: once, few, many, or a class for an expanded clone.

clone size,D gene,J gene,V gene,CDR3 DNA,CDR3 protein
-,-,TRBJ1-4,TRBV2,TGTGCCAGCAGTGAAATGGGGGGAACTAATGAAAAACTGTTTTTT,CASSEMGGTNEKLFF
-,-,TRBJ1-6,TRBV18,TGTGCCAGCTCACCGCAGGGGATCGAGAATAATTCACCCCTCCACTTT,CASSPQGIENNSPLHF
-,TRBD2,TRBJ2-2,TRBV5-4,TGTGCCAGCAGAAATGGACTAGCGGGGACCACCGGGGAGCTGTTTTTT,CASRNGLAGTTGELFF
-,-,TRBJ2-2,TRBV7-9,TGTGCCAGCAGCCTACTGGATAGGGGAAGGGAGCTGTTTTTT,CASSLLDRGRELFF
-,TRBD2,TRBJ2-3,TRBV18,TGTGCCAGCTCAGAACTAGCGGGGGGCCTCACAGATACGCAGTATTTT,CASSELAGGLTDTQYF
-,-,TRBJ2-5,TRBV7-2,TGTGCCAGCGGGGGACAACTACAAGAGACCCAGTACTTC,CASGGQLQETQYF
-,TRBD1,TRBJ1-2,TRBV18,TGTGCCAGCTCACAGGGACAGGGTGGCCGCTATGGCTACACCTTC,CASSQGQGGRYGYTF
-,-,TRBJ1-5,TRBV2,TGTGCCAGCAGCGCCTACGGGGGGGGCAATCAGCCCCAGCATTTT,CASSAYGGGNQPQHF
-,-,TRBJ1-2,TRBV27,TGTGCCAGCAGGAGCGACAGCCACTATGGCTACACCTTC,CASRSDSHYGYTF
-,-,TRBJ2-5,TRBV30,TGTGCCTGGACCGCCGGGGGAGGAGAGACCCAGTACTTC,CAWTAGGGETQYF
-,TRBD1,TRBJ2-4,TRBV18,TGTGCCAGCTCACCAACTGGGACAGTCAGAAACATTCAGTACTTC,CASSPTGTVRNIQYF
-,-,TRBJ1-1,TRBV4-2,TGTGCCAGCAGCCAAGCCCAGCTGCGGGCGAACACTGAAGCTTTCTTT,CASSQAQLRANTEAFF
once,-,TRBJ1-1,TRBV12-5,TGTGCTAGTGGTTTGGTTCGAGACACTGAAGCTTTCTTT,CASGLVRDTEAFF
once,TRBD1,TRBJ2-7,TRBV5-1,TGCGCCAGCAGCCTAAACAGGGGCCCCCACGAGCAGTACTTC,CASSLNRGPHEQYF
-,-,TRBJ2-7,TRBV7-9,TGTGCCAGCAGCTTTGCACAGGGGACTGGCACACCCTACGAGCAGTACTTC,CASSFAQGTGTPYEQYF
-,-,TRBJ1-2,TRBV5-1,TGCGCCAGCAGCTCTGACAGCTATGGCTACACCTTC,CASSSDSYGYTF
-,-,TRBJ1-3,TRBV6-5,TGTGCCAGCAGAGATTTACGGGGGGCTGGAAACACCATATATTTT,CASRDLRGAGNTIYF
-,-,TRBJ1-5,TRBV9,TGTGCCAGCAGCCCCCTCGGGGTGGGACAGCCCCAGCATTTT,CASSPLGVGQPQHF
-,-,TRBJ1-2,TRBV5-1,TGCGCCAGCAGCTTGGAAGGTGGGGCACCATATGGCTACACCTTC,CASSLEGGAPYGYTF
-,-,TRBJ2-7,TRBV13,TGTGCCAGCAGCTTAGAGGTTAGCGGCTACGAGCAGTACTTC,CASSLEVSGYEQYF
-,TRBD1,TRBJ1-4,TRBV4-1,TGCGCCAGCAGCCAAGAGGAGACAGGGGGCGGCGAAAAACTGTTTTTT,CASSQEETGGGEKLFF
-,TRBD1,TRBJ1-2,TRBV11-2,TGTGCCAGCAGCTTAGACGGGACAGCTTATGGCTACACCTTC,CASSLDGTAYGYTF
-,-,TRBJ2-1,TRBV5-1,TGCGCCAGCAGGTCGGCGGGGAACAACCACAATGAGCAGTTCTTC,CASRSAGNNHNEQFF
-,TRBD1,TRBJ2-7,TRBV4-1,TGCGCCAGCAGCCCCCACCGGGACAGGGTCTACGAGCAGTACTTC,CASSPHRDRVYEQYF
-,TRBD1,TRBJ2-3,TRBV4-3,TGCGCCAGCAGCCAAGGGGACAGGGTGAGTGGAGATACGCAGTATTTT,CASSQGDRVSGDTQYF
-,TRBD1,TRBJ1-4,TRBV4-3,TGCGCCAGCAGCCAAGTCGACAGGGGGCGGAATAATGAAAAACTGTTTTTT,CASSQVDRGRNNEKLFF
once,TRBD1,TRBJ2-7,TRBV7-2,TGTGCCAGCAGCTTCGTCGGACAGGGGGCGATCCACTACGAGCAGTACTTC,CASSFVGQGAIHYEQYF
few,-,TRBJ1-1,TRBV5-1,TGCGCCAGCAGCTCTACTAACGAGGACACTGAAGCTTTCTTT,CASSSTNEDTEAFF
-,TRBD2,TRBJ2-1,TRBV3-1/TRBV3-2,TGTGCCAGCAGCCAAGATCTGGCGGGGGGCGTTAATGAGCAGTTCTTC,CASSQDLAGGVNEQFF
-,-,TRBJ1-1,TRBV11-2,TGTGCCAGCAGCTATGGGGGCCGAAGGGCTTTCTTT,CASSYGGRRAFF
once,-,TRBJ1-2,TRBV10-2,TGCGCCAGCGGGCAGGGTAACTATGGCTACACCTTC,CASGQGNYGYTF
-,-,TRBJ1-5,TRBV28,TGTGCCAGCAGTACCCCGCGGGGATGGGATAGCAATCAGCCCCAGCATTTT,CASSTPRGWDSNQPQHF
-,-,TRBJ1-2,TRBV30,TGTGCCTGGAGGGGGGGGCGGGAGGGCTACACCTTC,CAWRGGREGYTF
-,TRBD1,TRBJ1-2,TRBV12-3/TRBV12-4,TGTGCCAGCAGGGGTCCGGGACAGTATGGCTACACCTTC,CASRGPGQYGYTF
-,TRBD1,TRBJ1-2,TRBV12-3/TRBV12-4,TGTGCCAGCAGCCCGACAGGGGATTATGGCTACACCTTC,CASSPTGDYGYTF
-,-,TRBJ2-1,TRBV11-3,TGTGCCAGCAGCTTAGCGGTCGAAGGGGACAATGAGCAGTTCTTC,CASSLAVEGDNEQFF
-,-,TRBJ1-1,TRBV7-2,TGTGCCAGCAGCTTAGGGGCGTCAGCCCTGAACACTGAAGCTTTCTTT,CASSLGASALNTEAFF
-,-,TRBJ1-5,TRBV19,TGTGCCAGTAGTATAGGCCGTCCAGGGAGCAATCAGCCCCAGCATTTT,CASSIGRPGSNQPQHF
few,-,TRBJ1-5,TRBV7-9,TGTGCCAGCAGCTTAGGTGACAGCTATAGCAATCAGCCCCAGCATTTT,CASSLGDSYSNQPQHF
few,TRBD1,TRBJ1-2,TRBV3-1/TRBV3-2,TGTGCCAGCAGCCAAGGGGGACAGGGGACCTATGGCTACACCTTC,CASSQGGQGTYGYTF
-,TRBD2,TRBJ2-2,TRBV10-3,TGTGCCATCAGTGAGTCGGGAAAAGCGGGGAAAACCGGGGAGCTGTTTTTT,CAISESGKAGKTGELFF
-,TRBD1,TRBJ2-7,TRBV7-2,TGTGCCAGCAGCTTATCCGGGACAGGGAACGAGCAGTACTTC,CASSLSGTGNEQYF
-,-,TRBJ2-1,TRBV3-1/TRBV3-2,TGTGCCAGCAGCCAAGGATTTACTCTATCCTCACACAATGAGCAGTTCTTC,CASSQGFTLSSHNEQFF
-,-,TRBJ2-3,TRBV6-6,TGTGCCAGCAGCCGTGGATTGGACAGACTAAGGGATACGCAGTATTTT,CASSRGLDRLRDTQYF
-,-,TRBJ1-4,TRBV3-1/TRBV3-2,TGTGCCAGCAGCCATGGGGGGGAAAAACTGTTTTTT,CASSHGGEKLFF
-,TRBD1,TRBJ2-7,TRBV4-3,TGCGCCAGCAGTCAAGGGGGCAGGGCCCACGAGCAGTACTTC,CASSQGGRAHEQYF
-,-,TRBJ2-3,TRBV10-3,TGTGCCATCAGTGAGGAGGAGGTGGCTTCGGATTTGAAGGATACGCAGTATTTT,CAISEEEVASDLKDTQYF
-,TRBD1,TRBJ2-7,TRBV10-2,TGCGCCAGCAGTGATCCCGGACAGGGCAGCTCCTACGAGCAGTACTTC,CASSDPGQGSSYEQYF